These T cell receptor beta chains were read from a single sample in a study of OX40 agonist ivuxolimab in advanced cancers. TCRdb keeps only in-frame clones here, not all; method: immunoSEQ multiplex PCR. The sample has tens of thousands of clones, just over 85% seen once. The sequences come from CD4+ or CD8+ T cells sorted from blood, collected in a trial of the OX40 agonist ivuxolimab. Receptor source: an adult with an advanced solid tumor such as melanoma, head and neck, liver or kidney cancer. CDR3s leave out the opening cysteine and the closing phenylalanine or tryptophan.

j_call cdr3_length v_call cdr3_aa
TRBJ2-3 10 TRBV9 ASSASTDTQY
TRBJ2-1 10 TRBV5-1 ASSLSRNEQF
TRBJ2-5 10 TRBV4-2 ASSQVRETQY
TRBJ1-4 11 TRBV7-8 ASSFGVREKLF
TRBJ2-1 12 TRBV5-1 ASSLGTPHNEQF
TRBJ2-3 12 TRBV7-3 ASSPTRNTDTQY
TRBJ2-7 12 TRBV6-1 ASSRGPGDYEQY
TRBJ2-6 14 TRBV5-1 ASSLEPGSGANVLT
TRBJ2-1 12 TRBV6-6 ASSQDRGRGEQF
TRBJ2-1 10 TRBV9 ASSVGWTEQF
TRBJ2-3 12 TRBV14 ASSQDAPMSTQY
TRBJ2-4 15 TRBV7-2 ASSLDSAGLAKNIQY
TRBJ1-1 14 TRBV6-5 ASSLDGGDMNTEAF
TRBJ2-6 12 TRBV6-1 ASTGLAGANVLT
TRBJ1-3 11 TRBV19 ASSPRPGGTIY
TRBJ1-4 11 TRBV30 AWNGDNNEKLF
TRBJ1-1 11 TRBV28 ASKVIMNTEAF
TRBJ2-1 12 TRBV6-5 ASSIVGGRNEQF
TRBJ1-1 14 TRBV11-2 ASSPRQDASNTEAF
TRBJ1-2 13 TRBV5-1 ASSLALGGGDGYT
TRBJ2-3 16 TRBV10-3 AISENGGLAASTDTQY
TRBJ2-3 12 TRBV19 ASSMRTSGDTQY
TRBJ2-3 14 TRBV6-5 ASSYRFAGGTDTQY
TRBJ2-2 14 TRBV7-8 ASSRGLAGVAGELF
TRBJ2-1 11 TRBV11-3 ASSLENGRSKF